Each of the 15 T cell receptor beta chains below was sequenced from the same sample in a study of CXCR3 chemokines and chemotherapy response in bladder cancer. TCRdb processed the PCR reads anew with MiXCR; each CDR3 protein has one entry. The sample has approximately 2,300 distinct CDR3 sequences; 16% are singletons. This material was acquired from a patient whose treatment included neoadjuvant chemotherapy. All receptors come from a human donor with bladder cancer that responded to neoadjuvant chemotherapy.

This clonotype has more than one count but fewer than ten. The rearrangement joins TRBV25-1 to TRBJ2-7, with 9 bases lining up with TRBD2. Germline lookup yields CDR1 MGHDK and CDR2 SYGVNS. This CDR3 is 14 amino acids long. V was clipped by 4 bases and J by 6 bases; unmatched bases: 7. CDR3 coding DNA: TGTGCCAGCAGTGGAATGGCGGGAGGGTCCGAGCAGTACTTC. Residues: CASSGMAGGSEQYF.

V usage is TRBV7-9 and J usage is TRBJ2-1, with D perhaps TRBD2 (5 bases). V dropped 0 bases and J dropped 7 bases, with 13 bases sitting between them. Per the germline V gene, CDR1 is SEHNR and CDR2 is FQNEAQ (reference sequence). The CDR3 has 15 amino acids. In nucleotides, the CDR3 is TGTGCCAGCAGCTTAGCGAGGGCTAGCCCGAATGAGCAGTTCTTC. Its protein is CASSLARASPNEQFF.

This clonotype is labeled as large. This chain uses TRBV19 with TRBJ2-1, with 15 nucleotides matching TRBD2. CDR1 is LNHDA and CDR2 is SQIVND in the germline V gene (reference sequence). There are 14 residues in the CDR3. V lost 8 bases and J lost 4; bases outside the gene matches: 0. CDR3 protein: CASGTSGRYNEQFF. The CDR3 bases are TGTGCCAGTGGGACTAGCGGGAGGTACAATGAGCAGTTCTTC.

This clonotype ranks as large (0.1 to 1%). The chain links TRBV15 to TRBJ2-1, with TRBD2 identical over 8 bases. There are 15 residues in the CDR3. Germline trimming cut 4 bases from V and 9 bases from J; bases unmatched to any gene: 11. The germline V gene encodes CDR1 LNHNV and CDR2 YYDKDF (reference sequence). The DNA for the CDR3 is TGTGCCACCAGCATTCGGGAGGGCCTATGGGGTGAGCAGTTCTTC. This gives the protein CATSIREGLWGEQFF.

With regard to this clonotype: One base separates it from a far larger clone, so it is likely a read error. This chain connects TRBV6-5 to TRBJ2-7; TRBD1 matches at 10 bases. The CDR3 sequence is 16 residues long. The V gene's germline CDR1 is MNHEY and CDR2 SVGAGI. The chain's CDR3 is CVSSEDLGQGGDEQYF. CDR3 nucleotides: TGTGTCAGCAGTGAAGATCTAGGACAGGGGGGAGACGAGCAGTACTTC.

The table lists this clonotype with many counts. V usage is TRBV12-3 or TRBV12-4 and J usage is TRBJ2-7, with 13 nucleotides matching TRBD2. The CDR3 runs 13 residues. Trimming cost V 6 bases and J 4 bases; bases outside gene matches: 0. CDR3 sequence (DNA): TGTGCCAGCAGACTAGCGGGAGGGTACGAGCAGTACTTC. Translation gives CASRLAGGYEQYF.

In this sample, this clonotype turned up many times. DNA of the CDR3: TGTGCCAGCAGTTTATACCAAGGGTCCTTTATCTCCGAGCAGTACTTC. It is translated as CASSLYQGSFISEQYF. The chain recombines TRBV27 with TRBJ2-7, with unresolved D. Germline CDR1 MNHEY, CDR2 SMNVEV (reference sequence). The V and J ends lost 1 base and 6 bases respectively, with 19 bases between them. The CDR3 extends over 16 amino acids.

This clonotype was recorded many times. J is TRBJ2-1 and V is TRBV18; 7 nucleotides line up with TRBD1. Unmatched junction bases numbered 9, after V lost 8 bases and J lost 5 bases. Per germline, CDR1 KGHSH and CDR2 LQKENI. The CDR3 is 14 amino acids. The CDR3 DNA reads TGTGCCAGCCATACTATGACAGGGAACAATGAGCAGTTCTTC. Its translation: CASHTMTGNNEQFF. Based on the CDR3 plus reference TRBV18 and TRBJ2-1, the full variable domain is NAGVMQNPRHLVRRRGQEARLRCSPMKGHSHVYWYRQLPEEGLKFMVYLQKENIIDESGMPKERFSAEFPKEGPSILRIQQVVRGDSAAYFCASHTMTGNNEQFFGPGTRLTVL.

This chain joins TRBV5-6 and TRBJ2-7, with 7 bases identical to TRBD1. V was pared by 0 bases and J by 6 bases, with 6 bases of the junction left unmatched. Germline CDR1 is SGHDT and CDR2 is YYEEEE. This CDR3 spans 14 amino acids. The CDR3 DNA reads TGTGCCAGCAGCTTGGGACAGGGTATCGGCGAGCAGTACTTC. This sequence encodes CASSLGQGIGEQYF. The full variable domain, completed using reference TRBV5-6 and TRBJ2-7, is DAGVTQSPTHLIKTRGQQVTLRCSPKSGHDTVSWYQQALGQGPQFIFQYYEEEERQRGNFPDRFSGHQFPNYSSELNVNALLLGDSALYLCASSLGQGIGEQYFGPGTRLTVT.

By proportion, this clonotype is medium-sized. The chain carries TRBV9 and TRBJ2-7; D may correspond to TRBD1 or TRBD2 (5 bases each). The CDR3 loop spans 15 amino acids. Germline V gene lookup returns CDR1 SGDLS and CDR2 YYNGEE. The germline V and J ends were trimmed by 0 bases and 3 bases, with 13 bases remaining between them. The CDR3 here is CASSVVPGPSYEQYF. The DNA of the CDR3 is TGTGCCAGCAGCGTAGTTCCGGGACCAAGCTACGAGCAGTACTTC. Filled out from reference TRBV9 and TRBJ2-7, the complete variable domain reads DSGVTQTPKHLITATGQRVTLRCSPRSGDLSVYWYQQSLDQGLQFLIQYYNGEERAKGNILERFSAQQFPDLHSELNLSSLELGDSALYFCASSVVPGPSYEQYFGPGTRLTVT.

This clonotype was found a few times. The V call is TRBV9, the J call TRBJ2-7; 7 nucleotides line up with TRBD1. The CDR3 consists of 13 residues. Germline V gives CDR1 SGDLS, CDR2 YYNGEE. V lost 4 bases to trimming and J lost 4 bases; unmatched junction nucleotides: 5. The CDR3 DNA reads as TGTGCCAGCAGCCCACAGGGGATATACGAGCAGTACTTC. Amino acids: CASSPQGIYEQYF.

This clonotype rates as medium-sized. The chain has TRBV7-2 and TRBJ2-5, with D hard to call. Germline CDR1 SGHTA, CDR2 FQGNSA. V lost 1 base to trimming and J lost 2 bases, with 5 bases between them. CDR3 length: 13 amino acids. The CDR3 protein is CASSLVIQETQYF. The CDR3 DNA is TGTGCCAGCAGCTTAGTTATACAAGAGACCCAGTACTTC.

Concerning this clonotype itself: A far larger clone is a single base away, which makes a read error likely. The chain combines TRBV10-3 with TRBJ2-1, with no clear D. Per germline, CDR1 ENHRY and CDR2 SYGVKD. CDR3 length: 13 amino acids. V lost 6 bases to trimming and J lost 10 bases, with 16 bases between them. The CDR3 region has the DNA TGTGCCATCAGGGGTTCCTCGTCCTACGAGCAGTTCTTC. Residues: CAIRGSSSYEQFF.

Ten or more counts support this clonotype. The chain carries TRBV20-1 and TRBJ2-3; D gene unclear. Per germline, CDR1 DFQATT and CDR2 SNEGSKA (reference sequence). The CDR3 covers 12 residues. V shed 0 bases and J shed 6 bases, with 7 bases lying between them. CDR3 protein: CSARDLGDTQYF. DNA for the CDR3: TGCAGTGCTAGAGATCTCGGGGATACGCAGTATTTT.

This clonotype is judged medium-sized. V gene TRBV24-1 combines with J gene TRBJ2-2; 8 bases line up with TRBD1. The CDR3 has 16 residues. Germline trimming cut 4 bases from V and 5 bases from J; bases unmatched to any gene: 8. The V gene's germline CDR1 is KGHDR and CDR2 SFDVKD. The CDR3 reads CATSDQGQGETGELFF. CDR3 DNA sequence: TGTGCCACCAGTGACCAAGGACAGGGTGAAACCGGGGAGCTGTTTTTT.